This T cell receptor beta chain was captured by sequencing in a study of Graves' ophthalmopathy and Graves' hyperthyroidism. Overall study findings and caveats: Most expanded clonotypes from thyroid (those above 0.001 frequency) were also found in blood. An approximately 82% specificity and 87.88% sensitivity were achieved by a 13-signature model that separated ophthalmopathy from stable hyperthyroidism.

In this sample, this clonotype turned up many times. Its antigen is unknown. As diagnostic evidence, clinical symptoms, serum thyroxine, TRAb, thyroid ultrasound and orbital computed tomography were relied upon. Trimming removed 6 bases from V and 1 base from J, with 12 bases in between. Germline V CDR1 and CDR2: MNHNS, SASEGT. The CDR3 runs 14 residues. Amplified material comprised TCR beta CDR3 regions derived from RNA transcripts. First-round RT-PCR relied on HTBI primers, and a second-round multiplex PCR came next. TCRdb processed the multiplex PCR reads anew with MiXCR; each CDR3 protein has one entry. The table shows around 470,000 distinct CDR3 sequences, with about 15% occurring only once.

Sequencing was carried out using blood. V and J are TRBV6-1 and TRBJ1-1, with a possible D match to TRBD1 (5 bases). This clonotype originated in a woman aged 25 to 39 with Graves' ophthalmopathy. The CDR3 bases are TGTGCCAGCAGCCAACATACAGGGAACACTGAAGCTTTCTTT. This sequence encodes CASSQHTGNTEAFF.